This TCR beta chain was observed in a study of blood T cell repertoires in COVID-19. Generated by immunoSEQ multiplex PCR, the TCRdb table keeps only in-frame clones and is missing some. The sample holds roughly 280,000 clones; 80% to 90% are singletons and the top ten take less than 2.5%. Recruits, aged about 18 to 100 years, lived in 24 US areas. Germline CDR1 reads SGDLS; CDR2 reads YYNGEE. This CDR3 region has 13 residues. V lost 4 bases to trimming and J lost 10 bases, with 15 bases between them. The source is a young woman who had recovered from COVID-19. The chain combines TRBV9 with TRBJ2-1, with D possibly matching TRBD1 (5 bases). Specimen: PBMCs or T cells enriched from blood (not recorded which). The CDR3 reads CASSMNRPEEQFF. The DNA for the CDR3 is TGTGCCAGCAGCATGAACAGGCCCGAGGAGCAGTTCTTC.